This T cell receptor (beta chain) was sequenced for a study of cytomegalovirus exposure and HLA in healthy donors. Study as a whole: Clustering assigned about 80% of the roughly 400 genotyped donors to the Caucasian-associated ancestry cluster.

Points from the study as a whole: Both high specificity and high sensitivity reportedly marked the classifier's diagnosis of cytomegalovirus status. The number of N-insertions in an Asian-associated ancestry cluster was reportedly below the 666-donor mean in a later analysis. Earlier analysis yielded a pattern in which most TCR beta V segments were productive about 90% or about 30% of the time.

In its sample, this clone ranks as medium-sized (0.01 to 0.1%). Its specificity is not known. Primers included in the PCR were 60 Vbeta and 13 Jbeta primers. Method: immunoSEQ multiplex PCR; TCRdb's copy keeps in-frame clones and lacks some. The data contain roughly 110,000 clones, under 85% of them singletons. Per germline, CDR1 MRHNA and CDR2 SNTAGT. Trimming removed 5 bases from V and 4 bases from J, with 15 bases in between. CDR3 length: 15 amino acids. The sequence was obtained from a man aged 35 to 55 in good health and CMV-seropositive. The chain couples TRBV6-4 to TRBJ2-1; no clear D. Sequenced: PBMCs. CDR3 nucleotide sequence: TGTGCCAGCAGTATTCGAGCCGAGGCATACAATGAGCAGTTCTTC. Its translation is CASSIRAEAYNEQFF.